The 11 T cell receptor beta chains below all came from one sample that was sequenced in a study of cytomegalovirus exposure and HLA in healthy donors. PCR employed 60 Vbeta and 13 Jbeta primers. Produced via immunoSEQ multiplex PCR; TCRdb's table is partial and in-frame only. The table records fewer than 200,000 clones, roughly 87% of them present only once. Sequencing input: PBMCs. The receptor set was obtained from a girl less than two years old in good health and CMV-seronegative.

V and J are TRBV4-1 and TRBJ2-7; TRBD2 matches at 8 bases. This CDR3 comprises 17 residues. The V segment lost 0 bases and the J segment 3 bases; nucleotides outside the gene matches: 10. The germline gives CDR1 MGHRA, CDR2 YSYEKL. This chain's CDR3 is CASSQEGGAGAYYEQYF. CDR3 sequence (DNA): TGCGCCAGCAGCCAAGAAGGAGGAGCGGGGGCCTACTACGAGCAGTACTTC.

J is TRBJ2-2 and V is TRBV23-1; possibly TRBD1 for D (6 bases). TRBV23-1 is an ORF; its function is uncertain. Trimming removed 0 bases from V and 3 bases from J, with 29 bases in between. This CDR3 contains 22 residues. The CDR3 nucleotides are TGCGCCAGCAGTCAATCTGTTCATATCTGCCGGACAGCCGAGGAGTACACCGGGGAGCTGTTTTTT. Amino acid sequence: CASSQSVHICRTAEEYTGELFF.

The chain has TRBV4-2 and TRBJ1-6; D is undetermined. V was clipped by 0 bases and J by 10 bases, with 16 bases between them. The CDR3 is 16 residues long. In germline, CDR1 is LGHNA, CDR2 YNFKEQ. The DNA for the CDR3 is TGTGCCAGCAGCCAAGATTCAGACCCCGGGAGATCACCCCTCCACTTT. Translating gives CASSQDSDPGRSPLHF.

The chain recombines TRBV5-1 with TRBJ2-1; TRBD1 aligns across 7 bases. The V gene's germline CDR1 is SGHRS and CDR2 YFSETQ. V lost 0 bases, J lost 13 bases, and 7 bases stayed unmatched. The CDR3 contains 13 residues. The CDR3, as DNA: TGCGCCAGCAGCTTGGTGGGCCGGACAGGTCAGTTCTTC. Encoded protein: CASSLVGRTGQFF.

The chain joins TRBV5-5 to TRBJ2-5; 8 bases fit TRBD2. CDR1 and CDR2 (germline): SGHKS, YYEKEE (reference sequence). The V and J ends lost 6 bases and 4 bases, in that order; junction bases with no gene match: 11. The CDR3 totals 15 residues. The CDR3 spells CASTFRGGPVETQYF. CDR3 nucleotide sequence: TGTGCCAGCACTTTCCGGGGGGGGCCGGTAGAGACCCAGTACTTC.

The chain joins TRBV5-1 to TRBJ2-7, with D possibly matching TRBD2 (6 bases). Germline assignment: CDR1 SGHRS and CDR2 YFSETQ. V was cut by 4 bases and J by 3 bases, with 14 bases left in between. CDR3 length: 14 residues. The CDR3 region is CASSIGTELYEQYF. In nucleotides, the CDR3 is TGCGCCAGCAGCATCGGGACTGAGCTCTACGAGCAGTACTTC.

Remarks on this clone: No DNA is shown, since the ends of the CDR3 on it are uncertain; the CDR3 is the one TCRdb lists. This chain uses TRBV1 with TRBJ2-1; the D call in the table, TRBD2, was not verified against the DNA. TRBV1 is marked as a pseudogene. The CDR3 spans 14 residues, counting both ends. This CDR3 is CTSSHLVAGGSEFF.

The chain couples TRBV27 to TRBJ1-2; weak D call: TRBD1 (6 bases). In germline, CDR1 is MNHEY, CDR2 SMNVEV (reference sequence). The V and J ends lost 3 bases and 0 bases respectively, with 11 bases between them. The CDR3 runs 15 residues. CDR3 loop: CASSFMGQANYGYTF. DNA of the CDR3: TGTGCCAGCAGTTTTATGGGACAAGCTAACTATGGCTACACCTTC.

The V gene is TRBV29-1, the J gene TRBJ1-4; 7 positions match TRBD1. Germline values: CDR1 SQVTM, CDR2 ANQGSEA. The V segment lost 4 bases and the J segment 7 bases; nucleotides outside the gene matches: 6. The CDR3 length is 13 residues. The CDR3 sequence: CSVVWRGLEKLFF. CDR3 in DNA: TGCAGCGTTGTGTGGAGGGGGCTTGAAAAACTGTTTTTT.

Here the CDR3 DNA reads TGTGCCATCAGTGAAGAGGGACTAGAGTGGGTCTACGAGCAGTACTTC. As protein: CAISEEGLEWVYEQYF. This chain joins TRBV10-3 and TRBJ2-7, with 8 bases identical to TRBD2. J lost 3 bases, V lost 3 bases, and 10 bases had no gene match. This CDR3 region has 16 residues. Per germline, CDR1 ENHRY and CDR2 SYGVKD.

The rearrangement uses TRBV4-3 and TRBJ2-7; D might be TRBD2 (5 bases). Germline V gives CDR1 LGHNA, CDR2 YSLEER. The CDR3 is 15 amino acids. V was trimmed by 0 bases and J by 2 bases, leaving 11 bases between them. The CDR3 DNA follows: TGCGCCAGCAGCCAAGAGTCGGGATACACCTACGAGCAGTACTTC. It specifies CASSQESGYTYEQYF.